This T cell receptor (beta chain) comes out of a study of PD-1 blockade in mismatch repair-deficient tumors. Whole-study context: All were previously treated, progressing patients with eleven to twelve mismatch repair-deficient cancer types.

TCRdb keeps only in-frame clones here, not all; method: immunoSEQ multiplex PCR. The sample gives some 130,000 clones, around nine tenths of which show up once; about 12% is in the top ten. The length of the CDR3 is 16 residues. The V segment lost 0 bases and the J segment 3 bases; nucleotides outside the gene matches: 2. The V gene's germline CDR1 is MGHRA and CDR2 YSYEKL. The material was peripheral blood, obtained about 17 months after starting pembrolizumab. The chain couples TRBV4-1 to TRBJ2-1, with 10 bases matching TRBD2. This clonotype was sampled from an adult with mismatch repair-deficient cancer. The CDR3 here is CASSQDWTSGYNEQFF. The CDR3 nucleotides are TGCGCCAGCAGCCAAGATTGGACTAGCGGCTACAATGAGCAGTTCTTC.